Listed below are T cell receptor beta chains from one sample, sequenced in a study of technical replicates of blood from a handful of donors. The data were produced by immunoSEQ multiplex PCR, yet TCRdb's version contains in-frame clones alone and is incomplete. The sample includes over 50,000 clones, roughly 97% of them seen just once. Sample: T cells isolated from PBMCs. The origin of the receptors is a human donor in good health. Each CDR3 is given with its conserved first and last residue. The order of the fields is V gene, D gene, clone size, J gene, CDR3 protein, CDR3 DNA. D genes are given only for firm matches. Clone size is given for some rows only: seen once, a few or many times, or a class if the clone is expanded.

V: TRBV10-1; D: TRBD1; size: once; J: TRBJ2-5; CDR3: CASSETTGGQETQYF; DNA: TGCGCCAGCAGTGAGACCACAGGGGGACAAGAGACCCAGTACTTC
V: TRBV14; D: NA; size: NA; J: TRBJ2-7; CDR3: CASSHPGAVKPYEQYF; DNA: TGTGCCAGCAGCCATCCCGGCGCGGTGAAACCCTACGAGCAGTACTTC
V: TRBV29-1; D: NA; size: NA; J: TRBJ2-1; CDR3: CSVEGRDNSYNEQFF; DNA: TGCAGCGTTGAAGGCCGGGACAACTCCTACAATGAGCAGTTCTTC
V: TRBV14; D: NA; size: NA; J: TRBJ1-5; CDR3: CASSRHGGNQPQHF; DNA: TGTGCCAGCAGCCGACACGGGGGCAATCAGCCCCAGCATTTT
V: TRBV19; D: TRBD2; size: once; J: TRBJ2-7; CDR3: CASSSSSGAAEQYF; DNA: TGTGCCAGTAGTTCATCTAGCGGGGCGGCCGAGCAGTACTTC
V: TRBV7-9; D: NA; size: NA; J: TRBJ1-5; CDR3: CASSLKLYGKPNQPQHF; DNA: TGTGCCAGCAGCTTAAAGCTATACGGGAAGCCTAATCAGCCCCAGCATTTT
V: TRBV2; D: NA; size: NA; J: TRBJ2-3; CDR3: CASGGKMASTDTQYF; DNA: TGTGCCAGCGGAGGTAAAATGGCGAGCACAGATACGCAGTATTTT
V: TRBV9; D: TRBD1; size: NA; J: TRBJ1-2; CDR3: CASGPEDRAYGYTF; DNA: TGTGCCAGTGGCCCAGAAGACAGGGCGTATGGCTACACCTTC
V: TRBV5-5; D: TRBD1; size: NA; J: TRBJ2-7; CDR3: CASSLGQGTHEQYF; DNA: TGTGCCAGCAGCCTGGGACAGGGGACACACGAGCAGTACTTC
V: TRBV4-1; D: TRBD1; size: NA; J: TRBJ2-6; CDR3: CASTYGRITGGRRGANVLTF; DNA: TGCGCCAGCACCTACGGCAGGATTACAGGGGGAAGAAGAGGGGCCAACGTCCTGACTTTC
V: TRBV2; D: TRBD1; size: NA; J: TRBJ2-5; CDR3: CASSGDDREDEETQYF; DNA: TGTGCCAGCAGTGGTGATGACAGGGAAGACGAGGAGACCCAGTACTTC
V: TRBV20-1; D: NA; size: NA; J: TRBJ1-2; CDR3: CSARSGNGYTF; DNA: TGCAGTGCTAGATCAGGGAATGGCTACACCTTC
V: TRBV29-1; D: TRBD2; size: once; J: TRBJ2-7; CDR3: CSVDVAGGRNEQYF; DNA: TGCAGCGTTGATGTTGCGGGAGGGAGGAACGAGCAGTACTTC
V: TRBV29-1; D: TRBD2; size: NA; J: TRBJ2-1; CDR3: CSAILAGGLFYNEQFF; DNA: TGCAGCGCAATTCTAGCGGGGGGTTTATTCTACAATGAGCAGTTCTTC
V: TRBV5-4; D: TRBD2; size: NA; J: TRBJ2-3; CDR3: CASGLAGADTQYF; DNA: TGTGCCAGCGGGCTAGCGGGAGCAGATACGCAGTATTTT
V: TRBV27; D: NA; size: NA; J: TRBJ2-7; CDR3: CASGTGSSSYEQYF; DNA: TGTGCCAGCGGTACCGGGAGCAGCTCCTACGAGCAGTACTTC
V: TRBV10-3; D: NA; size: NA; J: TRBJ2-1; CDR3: CAISVSVAHEQFF; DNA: TGTGCCATCAGTGTCTCCGTGGCCCATGAGCAGTTCTTC
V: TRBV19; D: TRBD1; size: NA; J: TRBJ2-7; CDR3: CASSMKQGDSYEQYF; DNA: TGTGCCAGTAGTATGAAACAGGGGGATTCCTACGAGCAGTACTTC
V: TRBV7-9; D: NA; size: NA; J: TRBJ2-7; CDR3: CASSLLYEQYF; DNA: TGTGCCAGCAGCTTACTCTACGAGCAGTACTTC
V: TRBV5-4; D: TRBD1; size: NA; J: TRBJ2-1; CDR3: CASSLALGTERFF; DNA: TGTGCCAGCAGCTTGGCACTCGGGACAGAGCGGTTCTTC
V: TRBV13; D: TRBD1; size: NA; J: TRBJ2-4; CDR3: CASRDRAKNIQYF; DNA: TGTGCCAGCAGGGACAGGGCCAAAAACATTCAGTACTTC
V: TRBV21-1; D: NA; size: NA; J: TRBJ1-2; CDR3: CASSKVAGQGPYGYTF; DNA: TGTGCCAGCAGCAAAGTAGCAGGACAGGGACCCTATGGCTACACCTTC
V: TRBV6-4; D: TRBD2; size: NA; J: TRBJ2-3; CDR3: CASSDAASGGADTQYF; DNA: TGTGCCAGCAGTGACGCGGCTAGCGGGGGGGCTGATACGCAGTATTTT
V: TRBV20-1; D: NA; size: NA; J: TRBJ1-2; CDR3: CSASYGSTF; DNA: TGCAGTGCTAGTTACGGGAGCACCTTC
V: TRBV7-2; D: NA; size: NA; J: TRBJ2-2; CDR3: CASSLSGNTGELFF; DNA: TGTGCCAGCAGCTTATCGGGGAACACCGGGGAGCTGTTTTTT
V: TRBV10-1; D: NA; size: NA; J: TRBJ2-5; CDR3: CASSAREGETQYF; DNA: TGCGCCAGCAGTGCCCGGGAAGGAGAGACCCAGTACTTC
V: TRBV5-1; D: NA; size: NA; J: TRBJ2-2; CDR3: CASSRDITGELFF; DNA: TGCGCCAGCAGCCGTGACATCACCGGGGAGCTGTTTTTT
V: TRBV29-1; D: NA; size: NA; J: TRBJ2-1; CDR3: CSVELPNYNEQFF; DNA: TGCAGCGTTGAACTACCGAACTACAATGAGCAGTTCTTC
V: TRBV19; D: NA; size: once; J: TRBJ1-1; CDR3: CASSRTESEAFF; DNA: TGTGCCAGTAGCCGAACGGAGTCTGAAGCTTTCTTT
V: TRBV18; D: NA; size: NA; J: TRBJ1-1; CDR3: CASTPWAPRGNTEAFF; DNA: TGTGCCAGCACCCCCTGGGCCCCCAGGGGCAACACTGAAGCTTTCTTT
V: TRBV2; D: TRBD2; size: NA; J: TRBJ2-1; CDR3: CASREVAGRDNEQFF; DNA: TGTGCCAGCAGGGAGGTAGCGGGGAGGGACAATGAGCAGTTCTTC
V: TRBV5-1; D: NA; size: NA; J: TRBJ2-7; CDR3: CASSQPILTPSSYEQYF; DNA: TGCGCCAGCAGCCAGCCGATCTTGACTCCGAGCTCCTACGAGCAGTACTTC
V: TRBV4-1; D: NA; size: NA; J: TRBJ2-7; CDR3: CASSQVEGDSYEQYF; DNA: TGCGCCAGCAGCCAAGTGGAAGGGGACTCCTACGAGCAGTACTTC
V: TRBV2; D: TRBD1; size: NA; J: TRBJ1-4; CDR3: CASSGGGPNEKLFF; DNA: TGTGCCAGCAGCGGAGGGGGCCCTAATGAAAAACTGTTTTTT
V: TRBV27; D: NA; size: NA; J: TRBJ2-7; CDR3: CASSLFRTYYEQYF; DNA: TGTGCCAGCAGTTTATTCAGGACTTACTACGAGCAGTACTTC
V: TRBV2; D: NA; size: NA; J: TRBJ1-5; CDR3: CASSKEYSNQPQHF; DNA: TGTGCCAGCAGCAAGGAGTATAGCAATCAGCCCCAGCATTTT
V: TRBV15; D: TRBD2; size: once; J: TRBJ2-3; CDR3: CATSRTSGVGDTQYF; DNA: TGTGCCACCAGCAGGACTAGCGGGGTGGGAGATACGCAGTATTTT
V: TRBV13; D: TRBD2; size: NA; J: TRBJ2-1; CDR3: CASGLAGGNEQFF; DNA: TGTGCCAGCGGCCTAGCGGGGGGCAATGAGCAGTTCTTC
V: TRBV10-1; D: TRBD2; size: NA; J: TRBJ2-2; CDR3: CASSDLAGGTGELFF; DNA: TGCGCCAGCAGTGACCTAGCGGGGGGGACCGGGGAGCTGTTTTTT
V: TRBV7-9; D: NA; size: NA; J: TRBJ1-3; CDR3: CASSKTGPGNTIYF; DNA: TGTGCCAGCAGTAAGACAGGCCCTGGAAACACCATATATTTT
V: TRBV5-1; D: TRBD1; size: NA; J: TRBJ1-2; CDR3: CASSHRGEDYGYTF; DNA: TGCGCCAGTTCGCACAGGGGAGAAGACTATGGCTACACCTTC